This T cell receptor beta chain was sequenced during a study of T cells of healthy individuals. TCRdb used MiXCR to reprocess the 5' RACE reads, holding one entry per CDR3 protein. The data contain 40,000 to 60,000 distinct CDR3 sequences, around 15% of them singletons. This clonotype was detected many times. This sequence was found in a human donor in good health.

CDR3 protein: CATGQGHTDTQYF. The DNA of the CDR3 is TGTGCCACCGGACAGGGACACACAGATACGCAGTATTTT. The genes are TRBV6-4 and TRBJ2-3; 8 nucleotides agree with TRBD1. Losses at the gene ends were 10 bases for V and 2 bases for J; bases not matched to a gene: 5. The CDR3 is made up of 13 amino acids. CDR1 is MRHNA and CDR2 is SNTAGT in the germline V gene.